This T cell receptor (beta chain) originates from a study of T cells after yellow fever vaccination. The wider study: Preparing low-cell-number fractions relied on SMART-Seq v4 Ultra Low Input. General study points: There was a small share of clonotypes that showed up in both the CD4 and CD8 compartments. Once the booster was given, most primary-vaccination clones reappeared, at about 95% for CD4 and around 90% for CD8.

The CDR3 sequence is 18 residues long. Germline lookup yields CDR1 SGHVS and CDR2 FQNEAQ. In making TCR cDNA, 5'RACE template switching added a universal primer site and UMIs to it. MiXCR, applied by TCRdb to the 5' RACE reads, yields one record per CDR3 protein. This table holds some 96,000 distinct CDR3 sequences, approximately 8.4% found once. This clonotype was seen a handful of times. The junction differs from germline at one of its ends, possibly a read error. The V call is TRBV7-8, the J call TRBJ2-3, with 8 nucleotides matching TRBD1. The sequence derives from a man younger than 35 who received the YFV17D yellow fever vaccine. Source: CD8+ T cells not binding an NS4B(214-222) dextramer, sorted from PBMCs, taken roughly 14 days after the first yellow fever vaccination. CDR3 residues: CASSFPAQGARRTDTQYF. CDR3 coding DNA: TGCGCCAGCAGCTTCCCAGCCCAGGGGGCGCGGCGGACAGATACGCAGTATTTT.